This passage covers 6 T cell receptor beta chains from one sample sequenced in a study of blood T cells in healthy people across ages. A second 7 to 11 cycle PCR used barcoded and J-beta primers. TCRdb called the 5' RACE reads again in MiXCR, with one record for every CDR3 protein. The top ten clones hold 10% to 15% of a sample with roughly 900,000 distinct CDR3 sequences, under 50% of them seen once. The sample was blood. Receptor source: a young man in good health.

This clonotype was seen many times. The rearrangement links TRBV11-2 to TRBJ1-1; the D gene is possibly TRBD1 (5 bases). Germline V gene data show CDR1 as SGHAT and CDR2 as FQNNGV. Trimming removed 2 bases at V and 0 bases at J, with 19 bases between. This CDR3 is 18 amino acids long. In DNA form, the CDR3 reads TGTGCCAGCAGCTTAACCGTTTGGGGCGCAGGGATGAACACTGAAGCTTTCTTT. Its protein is CASSLTVWGAGMNTEAFF. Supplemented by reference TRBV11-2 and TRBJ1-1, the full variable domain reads EAGVAQSPRYKIIEKRQSVAFWCNPISGHATLYWYQQILGQGPKLLIQFQNNGVVDDSQLPKDRFSAERLKGVDSTLKIQPAKLEDSAVYLCASSLTVWGAGMNTEAFFGQGTRLTVV.

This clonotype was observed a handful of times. As DNA, the CDR3 is TGTGCCAGCAGAGCACAGGGGTTAGCCCAAGAGACCCAGTACTTC. Its translation is CASRAQGLAQETQYF. V usage is TRBV2 and J usage is TRBJ2-5, with 7 bases that match TRBD1. V shed 6 bases, J shed 1 base, and the junction held 8 bases outside the gene matches. Germline lookup yields CDR1 SNHLY and CDR2 FYNNEI. This CDR3 has 15 residues.

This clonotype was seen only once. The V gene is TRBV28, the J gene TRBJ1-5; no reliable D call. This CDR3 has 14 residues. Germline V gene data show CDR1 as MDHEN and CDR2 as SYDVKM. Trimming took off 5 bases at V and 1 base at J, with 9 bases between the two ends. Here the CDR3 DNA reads TGTGCCAGCAGTCCGCAGTGGAGCAATCAGCCCCAGCATTTT. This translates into CASSPQWSNQPQHF.

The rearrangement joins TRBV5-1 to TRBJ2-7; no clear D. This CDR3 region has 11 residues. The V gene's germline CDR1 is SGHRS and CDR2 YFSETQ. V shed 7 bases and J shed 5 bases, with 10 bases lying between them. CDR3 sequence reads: CASRRFDEQYF. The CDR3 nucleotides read TGCGCCAGCCGCAGGTTCGACGAGCAGTACTTC.

The CDR3 protein is CASSQVLAGGKGELFF. As DNA, the CDR3 is TGCGCCAGCAGCCAAGTACTAGCGGGGGGGAAAGGGGAGCTGTTTTTT. This sequence joins TRBV4-1 and TRBJ2-2, with TRBD2 identical over 13 bases. The germline CDR1 and CDR2 sequences are MGHRA and YSYEKL. This CDR3 is 16 amino acids long. J was trimmed by 8 bases and V by 1 base; bases with no gene match: 4.

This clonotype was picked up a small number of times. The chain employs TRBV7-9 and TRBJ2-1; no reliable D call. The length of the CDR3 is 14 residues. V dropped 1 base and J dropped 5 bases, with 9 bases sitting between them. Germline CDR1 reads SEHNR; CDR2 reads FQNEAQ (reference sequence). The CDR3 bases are TGTGCCAGCAGCTTAGTTAGGGCTGACAATGAGCAGTTCTTC. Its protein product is CASSLVRADNEQFF.